This record covers a single T cell receptor (beta chain). The antigen is not known. This entry comes from a study of molecular identifiers for immune sequencing clone quantification. As for the study in general: Sequencing covered four of five parts into which replicate RNA from around 20,000 or 100,000 naive CD8 cells was split.

Making the bulk TCR libraries relied on previously described methods and listed TCR primers. TCRdb re-called the PCR reads through MiXCR, storing one row per CDR3 protein. The sample yields some 590,000 distinct CDR3 sequences, roughly 27% seen once. Between roughly 20,000 and 1,100,000 sorted cells, with 10%, 30% or 50% RNA, yielded naive CD8 libraries. Study-wide results and limits: Spiked TCR RNA from one Jurkat cell reportedly showed up when mixed among one million naive cells.

Unmatched junction bases numbered 8, after V lost 1 base and J lost 0 bases. This CDR3 comprises 17 residues. Looked up from germline, CDR1 is DFQATT and CDR2 is SNEGSKA (reference sequence). The specimen sequenced was naive CD8+ T cells from blood, with Jurkat cell RNA spiked in. Subset noted: FACS-sorted CD8+CD4-CCR7+CD45RA+ naive T cells. V is TRBV20-1 and J is TRBJ2-3; 9 nucleotides line up with TRBD2. This receptor was taken from a human donor in good health. Some libraries in this study had Jurkat cell RNA spiked in. The CDR3 spells CSARAQLAGRSTDTQYF. As DNA, the CDR3 is TGCAGTGCTAGAGCTCAGCTAGCGGGGAGGAGCACAGATACGCAGTATTTT.